The T cell receptor (beta chain) described here comes from a study of molecular identifiers for immune sequencing clone quantification. Study in general: The replicate experiment used RNA from approximately 20,000 or 100,000 naive CD8 cells. This RNA was split into five aliquots, and four of them were sequenced.

In this sample, this clonotype turned up a few times. The germline V and J ends were trimmed by 6 bases and 5 bases, with 11 bases remaining between them. Germline V CDR1 and CDR2: DFQATT, SNEGSKA (reference sequence). CDR3 size: 12 residues. MiXCR, applied by TCRdb to the PCR reads, yields one record per CDR3 protein. The profile shows approximately 590,000 distinct CDR3 sequences, around 25% of them singletons. Sorting recovered naive CD8 T cells on a CD8+CD4-CCR7+CD45RA+ profile. This chain connects TRBV20-1 to TRBJ2-1; D is perhaps TRBD2 (5 bases). The TCR sequence derives from a human donor in good health. Some libraries in this study had Jurkat cell RNA spiked in. The material sequenced was naive CD8+ T cells from blood, with Jurkat cell RNA spiked in. The subset here: FACS-sorted CD8+CD4-CCR7+CD45RA+ naive T cells. CDR3 bases: TGCAGTGCCACTGGACTGAACAATGAGCAGTTCTTC. As protein: CSATGLNNEQFF.